This TCR beta chain originates from a study of blood T cell repertoires in COVID-19 (dated by TCRdb to 2018 to 2020). For context, the study as a whole: The collaborator samples originated in the United States, Italy and Spain and spanned the acute and convalescent phases of COVID-19. A freely available public database, intended as a resource for researchers studying the immune response to SARS-CoV-2, is where the repertoires were released. HLA class I and class II types, where available, came from metadata supplied by the sample provider rather than from assay-based typing. The dataset comprised deeply sampled blood TCRbeta repertoires from subjects exposed to, actively infected with, or recovered from COVID-19. The material from the prospective study consisted of cDNA or gDNA derived from T cells, B-cell-depleted T cells, or PBMCs. The samples were drawn from the first 160 participants of the ongoing ImmuneRACE study and from some 1,300 subjects provided by 6 global collaborators. Sample metadata almost always included a de-identified subject ID, COVID-19 status, age in years and sex.

Collaborating institutions collected whole blood in K2EDTA tubes following their own protocols. For TCRbeta analysis, collaborator samples were shipped as frozen whole blood, as isolated PBMCs, or as DNA extracted from either sample type. Turning to this clone: Its binding antigen is unknown. Within one base of it there is no much larger clone, and no base qualities were kept.

Beyond this particular receptor, the publication reports: Clinical and demographic metadata were provided uncurated, with the amount varying by source and participant.

The immunoSEQ Assay, a bias-controlled multiplex PCR, was used to amplify TCRbeta CDR3 regions from genomic DNA. The authors' pipeline ran thus. Nucleated cell counts per sample were estimated from amplification of reference gene primers within the assay. To quantify the absolute abundance of each unique TCRbeta CDR3 rearrangement, sequence reads were collapsed and filtered. For each sample, productive Simpson clonality was calculated as the square root of Simpson's diversity index over productive rearrangements. This immuneACCESS table, as held by TCRdb, lists in-frame sequences with V and J called but not all clones. Of the missing ones, under half trace to an unresolved V gene in checked studies; the others have no known cause. D and trimming were read from the DNA, whereas the V and J calls and clone size are those reported in that table. The sample data list around 63,000 clones, and 70% to 85% of these were observed just once. In total, the top ten clones hold roughly 6% of the sample.

Taken from cysteine to phenylalanine, the CDR3 has 15 residues. The CDR3 DNA has 45 bases and is translated from base 1. V sheds 5 bases and J sheds 2 bases, leaving 16 bases between their ends. The germline V gene yields SGHAT for CDR1 and FQNNGV for CDR2. The sequence joins TRBV11-2 to TRBJ2-7, and TRBD2 may be the D gene, going by 6 matching bases. This TCR came from a woman aged 70 to 79 with acute or convalescent COVID-19. The sample comprised peripheral blood. The DNA reads TGTGCCAGCAGCGCCCTGGGTAGCGGACCCTACGAGCAGTACTTC. Its translation is CASSALGSGPYEQYF.